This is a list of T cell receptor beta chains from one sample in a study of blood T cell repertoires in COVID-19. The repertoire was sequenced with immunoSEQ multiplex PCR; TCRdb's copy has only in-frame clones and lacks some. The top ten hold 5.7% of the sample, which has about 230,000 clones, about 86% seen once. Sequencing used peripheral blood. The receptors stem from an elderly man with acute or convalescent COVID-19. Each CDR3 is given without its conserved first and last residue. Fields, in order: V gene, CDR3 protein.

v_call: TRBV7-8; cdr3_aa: ASSLVVVGETQY
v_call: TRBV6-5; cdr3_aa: ASSYSGGRDYNEQF
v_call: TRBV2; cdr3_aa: ASKGLAPETQY
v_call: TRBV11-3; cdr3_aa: ASSLVVGQGETQY
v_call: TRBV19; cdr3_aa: ASSTDRYSPLH
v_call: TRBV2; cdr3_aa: ASSEANGLNTEAF
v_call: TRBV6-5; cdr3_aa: ASRPLAGGSYEQY
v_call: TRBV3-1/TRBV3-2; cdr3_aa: ASTLSWTGSIEQY
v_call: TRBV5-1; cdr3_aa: ASREWAMNTEAF
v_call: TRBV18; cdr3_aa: ASSPSDGYT
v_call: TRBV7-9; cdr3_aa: ASSLVGPGTTAEQY
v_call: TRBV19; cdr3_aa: ATGTGDLNTEAF
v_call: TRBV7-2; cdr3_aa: ASSGTGEGFNSPLH
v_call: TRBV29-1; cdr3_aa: SVATSGNTDTQY
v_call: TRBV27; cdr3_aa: ASSLESAPAYEQY
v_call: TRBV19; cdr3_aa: ASTPPGGLYNEQF
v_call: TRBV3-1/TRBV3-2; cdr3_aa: ASSRTVNTEAF
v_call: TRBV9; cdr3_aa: ASSVGTTKSYNEQF
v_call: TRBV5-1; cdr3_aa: ASSEGQGGEKLF
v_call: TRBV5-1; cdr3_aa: ASSLGSQANQPQH
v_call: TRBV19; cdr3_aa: ASTRLDGTDTQY
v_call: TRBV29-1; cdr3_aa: SVVEGGGETQY
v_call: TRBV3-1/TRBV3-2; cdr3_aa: ASSQETLESSYNSPLH
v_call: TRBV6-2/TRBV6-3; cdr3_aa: ASSYSAGSGRGTDTQY
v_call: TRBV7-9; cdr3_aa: ASSRPRWGGGGNQPQH
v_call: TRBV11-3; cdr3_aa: ASSLKGTSGIFSSYNEQF
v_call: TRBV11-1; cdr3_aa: ASSQDTSSYNEQF
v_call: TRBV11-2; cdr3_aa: ASSPQGPEAF
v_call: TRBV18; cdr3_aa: ASSPPDSLVTNYGYT
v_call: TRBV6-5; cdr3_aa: ASSPGTGWNSPLH
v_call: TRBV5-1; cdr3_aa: ASSPGGEGRGYT
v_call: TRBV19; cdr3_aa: ASSHPTGGLETQY
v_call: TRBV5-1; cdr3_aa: ASSLDGRGTYQAF
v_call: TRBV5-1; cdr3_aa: ASSLVSGDMNIYEQY
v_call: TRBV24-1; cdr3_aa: AITGTNQPQH
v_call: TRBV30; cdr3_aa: AWSSTGEAGELF
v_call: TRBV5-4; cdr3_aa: ASSLVGGSTEAF
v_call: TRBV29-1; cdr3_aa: SGTGINYGYT
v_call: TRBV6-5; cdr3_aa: ASRGQGTGELF
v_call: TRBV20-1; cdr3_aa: SASPTTSGIYTDTQY
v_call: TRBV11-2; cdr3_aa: ASSLKQGTGELF
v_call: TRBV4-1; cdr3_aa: ASSYPGTLPGTQY
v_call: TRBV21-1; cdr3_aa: ASSKPRGSEVSPEAF
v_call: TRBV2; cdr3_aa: ASSVVPGQGAHEQY
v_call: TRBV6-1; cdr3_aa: ASSEERGNQPQH
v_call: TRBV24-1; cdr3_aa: ATSDFRGASTDTQY